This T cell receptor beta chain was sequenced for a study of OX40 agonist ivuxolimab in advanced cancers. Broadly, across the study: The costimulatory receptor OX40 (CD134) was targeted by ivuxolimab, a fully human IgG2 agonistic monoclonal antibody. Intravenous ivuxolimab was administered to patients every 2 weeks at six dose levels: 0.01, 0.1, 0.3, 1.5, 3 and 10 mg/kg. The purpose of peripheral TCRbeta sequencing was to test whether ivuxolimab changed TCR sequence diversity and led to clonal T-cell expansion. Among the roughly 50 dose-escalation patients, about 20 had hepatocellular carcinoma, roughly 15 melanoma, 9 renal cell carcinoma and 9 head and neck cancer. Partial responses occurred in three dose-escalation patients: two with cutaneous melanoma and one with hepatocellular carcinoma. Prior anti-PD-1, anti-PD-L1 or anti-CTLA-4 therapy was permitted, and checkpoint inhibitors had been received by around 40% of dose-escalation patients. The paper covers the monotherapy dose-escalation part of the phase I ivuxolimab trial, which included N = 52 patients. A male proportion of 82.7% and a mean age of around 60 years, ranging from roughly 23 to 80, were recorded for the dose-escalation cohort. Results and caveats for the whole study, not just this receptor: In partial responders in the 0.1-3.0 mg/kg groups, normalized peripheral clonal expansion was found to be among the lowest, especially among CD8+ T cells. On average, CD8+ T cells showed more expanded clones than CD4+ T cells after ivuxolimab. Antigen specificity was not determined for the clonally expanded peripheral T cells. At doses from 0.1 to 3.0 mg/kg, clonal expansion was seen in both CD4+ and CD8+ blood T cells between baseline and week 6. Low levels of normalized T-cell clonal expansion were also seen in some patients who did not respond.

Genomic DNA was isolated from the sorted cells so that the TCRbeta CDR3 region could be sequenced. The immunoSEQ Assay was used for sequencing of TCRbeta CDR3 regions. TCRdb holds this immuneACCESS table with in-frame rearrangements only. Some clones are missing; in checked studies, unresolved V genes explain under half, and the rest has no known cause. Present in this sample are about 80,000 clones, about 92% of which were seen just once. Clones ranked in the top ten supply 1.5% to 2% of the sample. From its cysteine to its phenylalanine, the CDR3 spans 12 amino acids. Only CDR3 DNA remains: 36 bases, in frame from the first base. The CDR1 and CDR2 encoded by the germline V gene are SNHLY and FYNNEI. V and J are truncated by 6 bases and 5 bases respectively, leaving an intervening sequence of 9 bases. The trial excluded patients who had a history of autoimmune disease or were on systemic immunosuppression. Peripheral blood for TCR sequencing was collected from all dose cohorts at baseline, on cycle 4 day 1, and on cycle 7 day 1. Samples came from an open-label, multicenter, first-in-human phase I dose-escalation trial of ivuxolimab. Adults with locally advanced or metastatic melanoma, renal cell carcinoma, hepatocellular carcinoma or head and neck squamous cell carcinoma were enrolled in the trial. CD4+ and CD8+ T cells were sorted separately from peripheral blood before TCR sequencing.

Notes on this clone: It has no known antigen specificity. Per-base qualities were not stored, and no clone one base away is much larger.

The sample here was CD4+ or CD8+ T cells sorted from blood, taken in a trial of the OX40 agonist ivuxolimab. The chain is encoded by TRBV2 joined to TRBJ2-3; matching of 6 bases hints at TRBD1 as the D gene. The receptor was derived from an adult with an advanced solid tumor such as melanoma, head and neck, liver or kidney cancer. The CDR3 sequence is CASSPTGDTQYF. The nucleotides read TGTGCCAGCAGCCCGACAGGAGATACGCAGTATTTT.